The subject of this entry is one T cell receptor (beta chain). These data belong to a study of blood T cell repertoires in COVID-19. Study context: The United States, Italy and Spain supplied acute and convalescent COVID-19 samples.

In the original processing: Estimates of nucleated cell counts were drawn from the amplification of reference gene primers. Clones were sequenced by immunoSEQ multiplex PCR, and TCRdb holds only the in-frame ones, with some missing. V and J calls and clone size come straight from that table; D and trimming were deduced from the DNA. The sample shows around 56,000 clones, around 80% of them seen only once. The junction had 6 bases not matched to a gene; V was cut back by 1 base and J by 9 bases. This CDR3 spans 15 amino acids. The germline gives CDR1 PRHDT, CDR2 FYEKMQ (reference sequence). The chain links TRBV13 to TRBJ2-3; 11 bases agree with TRBD2. The sequencing sample was made of peripheral blood. This sequence originates from a man between 60 and 75 years old with acute or convalescent COVID-19. The CDR3 nucleotides are TGTGCCAGCAGCTTAGCTAGCGGGGGGCACCCGACGCAGTATTTT. Protein sequence: CASSLASGGHPTQYF.